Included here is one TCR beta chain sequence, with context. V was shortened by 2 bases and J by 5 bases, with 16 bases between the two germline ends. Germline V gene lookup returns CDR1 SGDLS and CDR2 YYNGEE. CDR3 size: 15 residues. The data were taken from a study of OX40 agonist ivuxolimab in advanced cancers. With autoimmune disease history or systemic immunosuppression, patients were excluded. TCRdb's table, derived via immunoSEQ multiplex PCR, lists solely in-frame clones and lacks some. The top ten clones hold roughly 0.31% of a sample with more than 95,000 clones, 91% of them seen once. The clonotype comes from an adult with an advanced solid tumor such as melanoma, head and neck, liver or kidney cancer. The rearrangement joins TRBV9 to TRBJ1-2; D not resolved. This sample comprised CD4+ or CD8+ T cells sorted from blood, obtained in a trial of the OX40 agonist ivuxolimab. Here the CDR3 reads CASSVHGVVGYGYTF. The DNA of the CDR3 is TGTGCCAGCAGCGTGCACGGGGTTGTCGGGTATGGCTACACCTTC.